These 26 T cell receptor beta chains were sequenced from one sample in a study of T-cell reconstitution after alpha-beta-depleted transplantation in children. Molecular barcoding with unique molecular identifiers was used for the TCRbeta library. Via MiXCR, TCRdb re-called the PCR reads, giving one row per CDR3 protein. In the table there are some 250,000 distinct CDR3 sequences, around 13% of which are singletons. Sample: PBMCs from the stem cell graft donor, taken from the stem cell graft. All receptors come from a human donor who donated a stem cell graft to a child with acute lymphoblastic leukemia.

At least ten counts were recorded for this clonotype. The CDR3, as DNA: TGCAGTGCTAGCCGGACTAGCGGGAGGATTAGCGAGCAGTACTTC. It codes for CSASRTSGRISEQYF. The chain joins TRBV20-1 to TRBJ2-7; TRBD2 aligns across 14 bases. Trimming took 3 bases from V and 6 from J; bases not matched to a gene: 7. CDR1 is DFQATT, CDR2 SNEGSKA, per germline (reference sequence). The CDR3 covers 15 residues.

This rearrangement joins TRBV19 to TRBJ2-1; D is undetermined. CDR3 length: 13 residues. The germline V and J ends were trimmed by 10 bases and 10 bases, with 20 bases remaining between them. In germline, CDR1 is LNHDA, CDR2 SQIVND (reference sequence). CDR3 in DNA: TGTGCCACCAAGTGGGTAGCAACTAAAGAGCAGTTCTTC. It translates to CATKWVATKEQFF.

In its sample, this clonotype was seen many times. The chain couples TRBV4-2 to TRBJ2-5; D ambiguous. The CDR3 runs 15 residues. The germline gives CDR1 LGHNA, CDR2 YNFKEQ. Trimming shortened V by 4 bases and J by 5 bases, and 17 bases separated the two germline ends. The CDR3: CASSRLEDLGETQYF. The CDR3 DNA follows: TGTGCCAGCAGCCGATTAGAGGACCTGGGGGAGACCCAGTACTTC.

Concerning this clonotype: With a much larger clone just one base away, this may be a read error. In DNA, the CDR3 is TGCAGCGTTGGGCTAGCCAACCCCTACGAGCAGTACTTC. The encoded protein is CSVGLANPYEQYF. This chain joins TRBV29-1 and TRBJ2-7; possibly TRBD2 for D (5 bases). V was trimmed by 4 bases and J by 2 bases, leaving 12 bases between them. The germline CDR1 and CDR2 sequences are SQVTM and ANQGSEA. The CDR3 covers 13 residues.

This clonotype was found many times. The rearrangement joins TRBV9 to TRBJ2-1, with D maybe TRBD2 (7 bases). V dropped 3 bases and J dropped 7 bases, with 26 bases sitting between them. CDR1 and CDR2 (germline): SGDLS, YYNGEE. The CDR3 runs to 18 residues. CDR3 coding DNA: TGTGCCAGCAGCGCCCGTGGGGGGGCGCGGCCCGGCGGGAATGAGCAGTTCTTC. It encodes CASSARGGARPGGNEQFF.

This clonotype has ten or more counts. The chain links TRBV4-3 to TRBJ1-5; no reliable D call. Germline-derived CDR1 and CDR2 are LGHNA and YSLEER. The CDR3 is made up of 13 amino acids. Between the trimmed V and J ends, which lost 0 bases and 11 bases, there was a span of 11 bases. Here the CDR3 reads CASSQDLTLAQHF. DNA of the CDR3: TGCGCCAGCAGCCAAGATCTTACACTGGCCCAGCATTTT.

The rearrangement joins TRBV9 to TRBJ2-1; the D is unclear. The CDR3 runs 11 residues. V shed 3 bases and J shed 6 bases, with 4 bases lying between them. The germline gives CDR1 SGDLS, CDR2 YYNGEE. The DNA for the CDR3 is TGTGCCAGCAGCGCCCGCAATGAGCAGTTCTTC. Protein product: CASSARNEQFF.

The chain combines TRBV28 with TRBJ1-1; maybe TRBD1 (5 bases). Per germline, CDR1 MDHEN and CDR2 SYDVKM. Trimming took 4 bases from V and 5 from J, leaving 14 bases between them. CDR3 length equals 14 residues. CDR3 sequence (DNA): TGTGCCAGCAGTTCGAGGGGCGGAAGGACTGAAGCTTTCTTT. It codes for CASSSRGGRTEAFF.

Remarks on this clonotype: This sequence may be a read error, since a much larger clone differs from it by one base. The CDR3 coding sequence is TGCAGCGTTTGTGAGAGTAACAATCAGCCCCAGCATTTT. This translates into CSVCESNNQPQHF. The chain recombines TRBV29-1 with TRBJ1-5; D is unclear. Germline CDR1 is SQVTM and CDR2 is ANQGSEA. Trimming took off 5 bases at V and 3 bases at J, with 11 bases between the two ends. CDR3 length: 13 residues.

This clonotype was found many times. The chain is built from TRBV20-1 and TRBJ2-6; 9 nucleotides align to TRBD1. CDR1 DFQATT and CDR2 SNEGSKA come from the germline V gene (reference sequence). The CDR3 contains 18 residues. J lost 2 bases, V lost 5 bases, and 13 bases had no gene match. The CDR3 nucleotides are TGCAGTGCTCAAAGCTCTCCGGGACAGGGAGCTGGGGCCAACGTCCTGACTTTC. It encodes CSAQSSPGQGAGANVLTF.

Ten or more counts support this clonotype. The V gene is TRBV27, the J gene TRBJ1-5, with 11 bases fitting TRBD1. CDR1 and CDR2 (germline): MNHEY, SMNVEV (reference sequence). The CDR3 extends over 18 amino acids. The junction had 11 bases not matched to a gene; V was cut back by 5 bases and J by 2 bases. The CDR3 sequence is CASSPLRTGGDGNQPQHF. The CDR3 DNA follows: TGTGCCAGCAGTCCTCTACGGACAGGGGGCGACGGCAATCAGCCCCAGCATTTT.

The J gene is TRBJ2-1, the V gene TRBV19; the D gene is possibly TRBD2 (5 bases). This CDR3 has 14 amino acids. The V end was cut by 8 bases, the J end by 1 base, with 12 bases between. Germline CDR1 LNHDA, CDR2 SQIVND (reference sequence). The CDR3 sequence: CASYDTGSYNEQFF. As DNA, the CDR3 is TGTGCCAGTTACGACACGGGGTCCTACAATGAGCAGTTCTTC.

The chain couples TRBV20-1 to TRBJ2-1; 10 bases are shared with TRBD2. This CDR3 has 15 residues. V was clipped by 0 bases and J by 2 bases; unmatched bases: 1. Germline V gene lookup returns CDR1 DFQATT and CDR2 SNEGSKA (reference sequence). CDR3 sequence: CSARESGRAYNEQFF. CDR3 coding DNA: TGCAGTGCTAGAGAGAGCGGGAGGGCCTACAATGAGCAGTTCTTC.

This clonotype has ten or more counts. The rearrangement links TRBV9 to TRBJ2-3; perhaps TRBD1 as D (5 bases). Trimming removed 0 bases at V and 1 base at J, with 9 bases between. CDR3 size: 15 residues. The germline CDR1 and CDR2 sequences are SGDLS and YYNGEE. This chain's CDR3 is CASSVGVGRTDTQYF. The CDR3 DNA sequence: TGTGCCAGCAGCGTAGGGGTGGGGCGCACAGATACGCAGTATTTT.

This clonotype was detected ten times or more. CDR3 nucleotides: TGTGCCAGCAGCCAAGATAGTGGGACAGGGAGTTCTGGGGCCAACGTCCTGACTTTC. Residues: CASSQDSGTGSSGANVLTF. V is TRBV4-2 and J is TRBJ2-6, with TRBD1 matching 9 bases. The germline V gene encodes CDR1 LGHNA and CDR2 YNFKEQ. V was clipped by 0 bases and J by 1 base; unmatched bases: 7. This CDR3 contains 19 residues.

This clonotype was picked up many times. V and J are TRBV20-1 and TRBJ1-5; 8 bases match TRBD1. Germline V CDR1 and CDR2: DFQATT, SNEGSKA (reference sequence). J gave up 0 bases and V 4 bases, and 5 bases lay outside the gene matches. CDR3 length equals 15 residues. CDR3 nucleotide sequence: TGCAGTGCTACTAAGACAGGGGATAGCAATCAGCCCCAGCATTTT. Translation gives CSATKTGDSNQPQHF.

This chain joins TRBV20-1 and TRBJ1-5; 8 bases are a match to TRBD1. This CDR3 contains 17 residues. The V and J ends lost 0 bases and 5 bases, in that order; junction bases with no gene match: 12. Germline V gene lookup returns CDR1 DFQATT and CDR2 SNEGSKA (reference sequence). The CDR3 coding sequence is TGCAGTGCTAGAGATCAAGACCGTTACAGGGGGGATCAGCCCCAGCATTTT. Translated: CSARDQDRYRGDQPQHF.

This clonotype was counted many times. V and J are TRBV10-3 and TRBJ2-1, with D perhaps matching TRBD2 (6 bases). This CDR3 contains 13 residues. Germline V gene sequence: CDR1 ENHRY, CDR2 SYGVKD. Deletions cut 7 bases from V and 5 bases from J, with 12 bases between. The CDR3 is CAINRDFHNEQFF. The CDR3 nucleotides are TGTGCCATCAATCGGGACTTCCACAATGAGCAGTTCTTC.

V usage is TRBV11-2 and J usage is TRBJ2-1; 10 bases are a match to TRBD2. The CDR3 runs 17 residues. The J segment lost 2 bases and the V segment lost 1 base, leaving 5 bases of the junction unmatched. The germline CDR1 and CDR2 sequences are SGHAT and FQNNGV. The CDR3, as DNA: TGTGCCAGCAGCTTAGGTCTGGGACTAGCGACCTACAATGAGCAGTTCTTC. Amino acids: CASSLGLGLATYNEQFF.

This clonotype was counted ten times or more. The J gene is TRBJ2-1, the V gene TRBV7-9; D possibly uses TRBD1 or TRBD2 (6 bases each). Germline V CDR1 and CDR2: SEHNR, FQNEAQ (reference sequence). With 8 bases removed from V and 7 bases from J, the gap between germline ends came to 21 bases. This CDR3 comprises 15 residues. The CDR3 bases are TGTGCCAGCCGCGGCCTGCCGCCGGGGGCTAATGAGCAGTTCTTC. Translated: CASRGLPPGANEQFF.

This clonotype was detected many times. The rearrangement joins TRBV19 to TRBJ2-1; D remains ambiguous. Germline CDR1 is LNHDA and CDR2 is SQIVND (reference sequence). The V and J ends lost 6 bases and 4 bases respectively, with 7 bases between them. The CDR3 loop spans 12 amino acids. This CDR3 is CASRDQYNEQFF. CDR3 bases: TGTGCCAGTAGGGACCAATACAATGAGCAGTTCTTC.

This clonotype has at least ten counts. This rearrangement joins TRBV27 to TRBJ2-7, with D uncertain. The CDR3 covers 15 residues. Germline CDR1 MNHEY, CDR2 SMNVEV (reference sequence). The ends were cut back, 8 bases at V and 4 bases at J, with 21 bases in the middle. The CDR3 is CASSAVLNSLYEQYF. Written as DNA, the CDR3 is TGTGCCAGCTCTGCGGTGTTGAATTCCCTTTACGAGCAGTACTTC.

This clonotype showed up many times. For the CDR3, the DNA is TGTGCCAGCAGTAGAGTTCTAGCGGGAGGTTACTACGAGCAGTACTTC. Translated: CASSRVLAGGYYEQYF. The rearrangement uses TRBV27 and TRBJ2-7; 11 bases fit TRBD2. This CDR3 has 16 residues. The V gene's germline CDR1 is MNHEY and CDR2 SMNVEV (reference sequence). J gave up 3 bases and V 5 bases, and 9 bases lay outside the gene matches.

J is TRBJ1-5 and V is TRBV6-6, with D hard to call. The CDR3 has 13 amino acids. CDR1 is MNHNY and CDR2 is SVGAGI in the germline V gene (reference sequence). With 6 bases removed from V and 7 bases from J, the gap between germline ends came to 13 bases. CDR3 bases: TGTGCCAGCAGGCCGACCGATTTACAGCCCCAGCATTTT. Translation gives CASRPTDLQPQHF.

This clonotype was observed at least ten times. The chain has TRBV5-6 and TRBJ2-1; 9 nucleotides line up with TRBD2. V lost 3 bases to trimming and J lost 6 bases; unmatched junction nucleotides: 10. CDR1 SGHDT and CDR2 YYEEEE come from the germline V gene. CDR3 size: 16 residues. CDR3 protein: CASSWGGLALSNEQFF. The CDR3 coding sequence is TGTGCCAGCAGCTGGGGGGGACTAGCCCTATCCAATGAGCAGTTCTTC.

The CDR3 sequence is CASSKGNPRKTQYF. The CDR3 DNA follows: TGTGCCAGCAGCAAAGGCAACCCTAGAAAAACGCAGTATTTT. The gene calls are TRBV21-1 and TRBJ2-3. TRBV21-1 is assigned pseudogene status. This CDR3 contains 14 residues.